The entry below describes one T cell receptor (beta chain). This entry comes from a study of blood T cell repertoires in COVID-19. In the study overall: Whether acute or convalescent, the COVID-19 samples came from the United States, Italy and Spain. T cells, B-cell-depleted T cells, or PBMCs supplied cDNA or gDNA.

Authors' methods: Nucleated cell number was recorded as an estimate derived from reference gene primer amplification. Here immunoSEQ multiplex PCR was the method, and the copy in TCRdb shows in-frame clones only, minus some. That table furnishes V, J and clone size, whereas the DNA furnished D and trimming. The sample holds about 71,000 clones; approximately 92% are singletons and the top ten take roughly 2.8%. This receptor was obtained from a man aged 50 or older with acute or convalescent COVID-19. The sequencing sample was made of peripheral blood.

The chain's CDR3 is CASSFQGRVFDTQYF. The CDR3 DNA follows: TGTGCCAGCAGCTTCCAAGGCCGGGTCTTCGATACGCAGTATTTT. This chain links TRBV7-9 with TRBJ2-3; D uncertain. The length of the CDR3 is 15 residues. V dropped 3 bases and J dropped 6 bases, with 16 bases sitting between them. Germline V gene sequence: CDR1 SEHNR, CDR2 FQNEAQ (reference sequence). Complete variable domain (other parts from reference TRBV7-9 and TRBJ2-3): DTGVSQNPRHKITKRGQNVTFRCDPISEHNRLYWYRQTLGQGPEFLTYFQNEAQLEKSRLLSDRFSAERPKGSFSTLEIQRTEQGDSAMYLCASSFQGRVFDTQYFGPGTRLTVL.